What follows are 29 T cell receptor beta chains derived from one specimen sequenced in a study of blood T cell repertoires in COVID-19. Some clones are missing from TCRdb's copy, which holds only in-frame ones; the method was immunoSEQ multiplex PCR. The sample contains about 190,000 clones, about 86% of which appear only once. Sequenced sample: peripheral blood. The origin of the receptors is a man between 25 and 39 years old with active or convalescent COVID-19.

V gene TRBV7-2 combines with J gene TRBJ2-7; 9 bases match TRBD1. Germline V gene data show CDR1 as SGHTA and CDR2 as FQGNSA. This CDR3 spans 15 amino acids. The junction had 6 bases not matched to a gene; V was cut back by 4 bases and J by 2 bases. CDR3: CASSSTGTGTYEQYF. The CDR3 nucleotides are TGTGCCAGCAGCTCGACCGGGACAGGGACCTACGAGCAGTACTTC.

J is TRBJ2-5 and V is TRBV18; a possible D gene is TRBD1 (7 bases). The CDR3 has 15 residues. V was pared by 4 bases and J by 1 base, with 13 bases between. Germline values: CDR1 KGHSH, CDR2 LQKENI. In DNA, the CDR3 is TGTGCCAGCTCACGCGGGACAGACATCCAAGAGACCCAGTACTTC. It is translated as CASSRGTDIQETQYF.

A remark on this clone: This likely traces to a read error, being one base from a far larger clone. Other nucleotide sequences from this sample produce the same CDR3. The chain couples TRBV7-6 to TRBJ2-5; tentatively, D is TRBD2 (5 bases). CDR1 and CDR2 from the germline V gene are SGHVS and FNYEAQ. V was cut by 5 bases and J by 5 bases, with 6 bases left in between. This CDR3 contains 11 residues. The CDR3 DNA is TGTGCCAGCAGCCCGGGGGAGACCCAGTACTTC. Protein: CASSPGETQYF.

The chain uses TRBV27 and TRBJ1-6, with unresolved D. This CDR3 comprises 14 residues. Germline V gene data show CDR1 as MNHEY and CDR2 as SMNVEV (reference sequence). Trimming pared 2 bases from V and 6 bases from J, leaving 8 bases between. CDR3 loop: CASSLTAPNSPLHF. The CDR3 nucleotides are TGTGCCAGCAGTTTAACAGCCCCTAATTCACCCCTCCACTTT.

The chain joins TRBV5-6 to TRBJ1-1, with D possibly being TRBD1 (6 bases). The CDR3 is made up of 14 amino acids. Germline loops: CDR1 SGHDT, CDR2 YYEEEE. V shed 0 bases and J shed 4 bases, with 10 bases lying between them. The CDR3 protein is CASSLGPGVTEAFF. Written as DNA, the CDR3 is TGTGCCAGCAGCTTGGGACCAGGGGTCACTGAAGCTTTCTTT. Variable domain in full (rest from reference TRBV5-6 and TRBJ1-1): DAGVTQSPTHLIKTRGQQVTLRCSPKSGHDTVSWYQQALGQGPQFIFQYYEEEERQRGNFPDRFSGHQFPNYSSELNVNALLLGDSALYLCASSLGPGVTEAFFGQGTRLTVV.

This clone has only a few counts. This chain uses TRBV7-2 with TRBJ2-4; 16 nucleotides agree with TRBD2. This CDR3 is built from 17 residues. Per the germline V gene, CDR1 is SGHTA and CDR2 is FQGNSA. V trimming: 5 bases; J trimming: 5 bases; junction bases outside the gene matches: 6. The CDR3 nucleotides read TGTGCCAGCAGCCTGGGACTAGCGGGGGGGCGGGAAAACATTCAGTACTTC. It encodes CASSLGLAGGRENIQYF.

The V call is TRBV4-2, the J call TRBJ2-1; D perhaps matches TRBD2 (6 bases). Germline CDR1 and CDR2: LGHNA and YNFKEQ. The CDR3 extends over 16 amino acids. V gave up 1 base and J gave up 3 bases, with 13 bases separating them. The CDR3 nucleotides read TGTGCCAGCAGCCAAGGCTCGGGGGAACACTACAATGAGCAGTTCTTC. Amino acids: CASSQGSGEHYNEQFF.

This chain links TRBV5-1 with TRBJ2-5; D is perhaps TRBD1 (6 bases). This CDR3 is 13 amino acids long. Germline assignment: CDR1 SGHRS and CDR2 YFSETQ. V lost 1 base to trimming and J lost 6 bases, with 10 bases between them. The CDR3 DNA reads as TGCGCCAGCAGCTTGACAGGGAGACAGACCCAGTACTTC. Translating it yields CASSLTGRQTQYF.

The rearrangement links TRBV19 to TRBJ1-1, with 10 bases fitting TRBD1. Germline loops: CDR1 LNHDA, CDR2 SQIVND (reference sequence). Trimming at V came to 6 bases and at J to 6 bases, leaving 4 bases not matched to a gene. The CDR3 loop spans 13 amino acids. CDR3 amino acids: CASSLGTGAEAFF. The CDR3 DNA follows: TGTGCCAGTAGCCTCGGGACAGGGGCTGAAGCTTTCTTT.

The chain is built from TRBV5-5 and TRBJ2-3; the match to TRBD2 covers 7 bases. This CDR3 region has 14 residues. The J segment lost 5 bases and the V segment lost 2 bases, leaving 5 bases of the junction unmatched. Germline loops: CDR1 SGHKS, CDR2 YYEKEE (reference sequence). The DNA for the CDR3 is TGTGCCAGCAGCTTTCTGAGGGAGGGAGATACGCAGTATTTT. Amino acids: CASSFLREGDTQYF.

The chain has TRBV27 and TRBJ1-4; 9 bases agree with TRBD1. Germline CDR1 and CDR2: MNHEY and SMNVEV (reference sequence). The CDR3 is 15 residues long. The trim removed 5 bases at V and 5 bases at J, leaving 6 bases unmatched. CDR3 in amino acids: CASSMTGGPNEKLFF. The CDR3 DNA reads as TGTGCCAGCAGTATGACAGGGGGACCCAATGAAAAACTGTTTTTT. Looking up the rest from reference TRBV27 and TRBJ1-4 gives the full variable domain: EAQVTQNPRYLITVTGKKLTVTCSQNMNHEYMSWYRQDPGLGLRQIYYSMNVEVTDKGDVPEGYKVSRKEKRNFPLILESPSPNQTSLYFCASSMTGGPNEKLFFGSGTQLSVL.

The rearrangement links TRBV5-6 to TRBJ1-2, with 8 bases matching TRBD1. CDR3 length: 14 amino acids. Germline V gene sequence: CDR1 SGHDT, CDR2 YYEEEE. The V segment lost 3 bases and the J segment 8 bases; nucleotides outside the gene matches: 9. The CDR3 DNA follows: TGTGCCAGCAGCTCCGGCCAGGGGGCAGGGGGCTACACCTTC. This encodes CASSSGQGAGGYTF.

V and J are TRBV6-2 or TRBV6-3 and TRBJ2-3, with TRBD2 as a possible D gene (5 bases). The CDR3 runs 12 residues. Trimming cost V 2 bases and J 14 bases, with 14 bases left between them. Germline CDR1 MNHEY, CDR2 SVGEGT. CDR3 DNA: TGTGCCAGCAGTTACATTCCCCCTAGCCTGTATTTT. Its translation is CASSYIPPSLYF.

The chain joins TRBV15 to TRBJ1-4; possibly TRBD1 for D (5 bases). The CDR3 extends over 17 amino acids. V gave up 0 bases and J gave up 8 bases, with 19 bases separating them. Germline V gene sequence: CDR1 LNHNV, CDR2 YYDKDF (reference sequence). CDR3 region: CATSRDRLWATEEKLFF. The CDR3 nucleotides read TGTGCCACCAGCAGAGATCGGTTGTGGGCGACAGAGGAAAAACTGTTTTTT.

The chain carries TRBV18 and TRBJ2-7; 7 bases line up with TRBD2. The CDR3 spans 15 residues. Trimming took 3 bases from V and 5 from J; bases not matched to a gene: 10. Germline CDR1 is KGHSH and CDR2 is LQKENI. This CDR3 is CASSPLAGEGHEQYF. The CDR3 DNA is TGTGCCAGCTCACCCCTCGCGGGGGAGGGCCACGAGCAGTACTTC.

This clone was seen just once. The J gene is TRBJ2-7, the V gene TRBV7-2; weak D call: TRBD2 (6 bases). Trimming took off 4 bases at V and 7 bases at J, with 11 bases between the two ends. The germline V gene encodes CDR1 SGHTA and CDR2 FQGNSA. The CDR3 is 12 amino acids. The CDR3 loop reads CASSWRDGEQYF. CDR3 bases: TGTGCCAGCAGCTGGCGGGACGGTGAGCAGTACTTC.

For the CDR3, the DNA is TGTGCCAGCGGCACCTCTGGGGCCAACGTCCTGACTTTC. It translates to CASGTSGANVLTF. The rearrangement links TRBV6-5 to TRBJ2-6; D unclear. CDR3 length: 13 residues. V lost 8 bases, J lost 0 bases, and 5 bases lay in between. In germline, CDR1 is MNHEY, CDR2 SVGAGI.

The chain uses TRBV5-5 and TRBJ1-1; tentatively, D is TRBD1 (5 bases). Per the germline V gene, CDR1 is SGHKS and CDR2 is YYEKEE (reference sequence). The CDR3 sequence is 13 residues long. The V end was cut by 2 bases, the J end by 1 base, with 6 bases between. The CDR3 reads CASSFDRNTEAFF. Written as DNA, the CDR3 is TGTGCCAGCAGCTTTGACAGGAACACTGAAGCTTTCTTT.

The chain links TRBV24-1 to TRBJ2-2; 7 bases map to TRBD2. In germline, CDR1 is KGHDR, CDR2 SFDVKD. J lost 6 bases, V lost 4 bases, and 7 bases had no gene match. The CDR3 runs 15 residues. The CDR3 coding sequence is TGTGCCACCAGTGAATATGGCGGGAGCGCCGGGGAGCTGTTTTTT. Amino acid sequence: CATSEYGGSAGELFF.

The rearrangement uses TRBV11-3 and TRBJ2-1, with TRBD2 identical over 14 bases. Germline trimming cut 4 bases from V and 6 bases from J; bases unmatched to any gene: 8. CDR3 length equals 17 residues. The germline V gene encodes CDR1 SGHNT and CDR2 YENEEA. The CDR3 DNA follows: TGTGCCAGCAGCTCTAGACTAGCGGGAGGGCCAACCAATGAGCAGTTCTTC. It encodes CASSSRLAGGPTNEQFF. Full variable domain (rest looked up from reference TRBV11-3 and TRBJ2-1): EAGVVQSPRYKIIEKKQPVAFWCNPISGHNTLYWYLQNLGQGPELLIRYENEEAVDDSQLPKDRFSAERLKGVDSTLKIQPAELGDSAVYLCASSSRLAGGPTNEQFFGPGTRLTVL.

J is TRBJ1-2 and V is TRBV24-1, with 8 positions matching TRBD1. This CDR3 contains 18 residues. From germline, CDR1 is KGHDR and CDR2 SFDVKD. V lost 5 bases to trimming and J lost 0 bases; unmatched junction nucleotides: 13. CDR3 sequence reads: CATSARDRRRGSNYGYTF. CDR3 bases: TGTGCCACCAGTGCTCGGGACAGGCGGAGGGGATCTAACTATGGCTACACCTTC.

The chain uses TRBV5-4 and TRBJ1-1; a possible D gene is TRBD1 (5 bases). This CDR3 is built from 15 residues. CDR1 and CDR2 from the germline V gene are SGHNT and YYREEE (reference sequence). V dropped 0 bases and J dropped 5 bases, with 14 bases sitting between them. CDR3 nucleotides: TGTGCCAGCAGCTTGGATCCGCGGGGCGGGACTGAAGCTTTCTTT. Protein: CASSLDPRGGTEAFF.

The V gene is TRBV5-1, the J gene TRBJ2-5; possible D gene TRBD1, 6 bases. Trimming removed 0 bases at V and 1 base at J, with 22 bases between. Germline V gives CDR1 SGHRS, CDR2 YFSETQ. The CDR3 totals 19 residues. The chain's CDR3 is CASSLAVGVARGGQETQYF. CDR3 DNA sequence: TGCGCCAGCAGCTTGGCCGTGGGAGTAGCCCGAGGGGGCCAAGAGACCCAGTACTTC. The whole variable domain, filled in from reference TRBV5-1 and TRBJ2-5, reads KAGVTQTPRYLIKTRGQQVTLSCSPISGHRSVSWYQQTPGQGLQFLFEYFSETQRNKGNFPGRFSGRQFSNSRSEMNVSTLELGDSALYLCASSLAVGVARGGQETQYFGPGTRLLVL.

J is TRBJ2-7 and V is TRBV6-1; weak D call: TRBD1 (5 bases). The CDR3 is made up of 15 amino acids. Trimming took off 2 bases at V and 0 bases at J, with 11 bases between the two ends. Germline-derived CDR1 and CDR2 are MNHNS and SASEGT. CDR3 coding DNA: TGTGCCAGCAGTGAATCAGGGATTAGCTCCTACGAGCAGTACTTC. Amino acids: CASSESGISSYEQYF.

CDR3 loop: CASQGEPGNTIYF. Here the CDR3 DNA reads TGTGCCAGTCAGGGGGAACCTGGAAACACCATATATTTT. The J gene is TRBJ1-3, the V gene TRBV6-6; 7 bases agree with TRBD1. The junction had 4 bases not matched to a gene; V was cut back by 9 bases and J by 2 bases. CDR1 and CDR2 (germline): MNHNY, SVGAGI (reference sequence). The CDR3 has 13 amino acids.

This sequence joins TRBV19 and TRBJ2-2; D is perhaps TRBD1 (5 bases). Deletions cut 6 bases from V and 5 bases from J, with 16 bases between. The CDR3 contains 15 residues. Germline V gene sequence: CDR1 LNHDA, CDR2 SQIVND (reference sequence). In DNA form, the CDR3 reads TGTGCCAGTAGGAGGTCAGGGTCCCGGACCGGGGAGCTGTTTTTT. Amino acids: CASRRSGSRTGELFF. Full variable domain (outside the CDR3, taken from reference TRBV19 and TRBJ2-2): DGGITQSPKYLFRKEGQNVTLSCEQNLNHDAMYWYRQDPGQGLRLIYYSQIVNDFQKGDIAEGYSVSREKKESFPLTVTSAQKNPTAFYLCASRRSGSRTGELFFGEGSRLTVL.

This chain connects TRBV28 to TRBJ1-6, with D perhaps TRBD1 (6 bases). The CDR3 has 15 amino acids. CDR1 is MDHEN, CDR2 SYDVKM, per germline. The V gene lost 5 bases and the J gene lost 2 bases, with 10 bases spanning the gap. As DNA, the CDR3 is TGTGCCAGCAGTGTACAGGGTCCCTATAATTCACCCCTCCACTTT. Translation: CASSVQGPYNSPLHF.

This clone has a count of ten or more. The sample has other DNA sequences that encode this CDR3 too. This chain links TRBV3-1 (or the pseudogene TRBV3-2) with TRBJ2-5; a possible D gene is TRBD2 (5 bases). CDR1 is LGHDT, CDR2 YNNKEL, per germline (reference sequence). The CDR3 extends over 15 amino acids. V lost 1 base and J 2 bases, leaving 11 bases between the germline ends. CDR3: CASSQGSGSQETQYF. The CDR3 bases are TGTGCCAGCAGCCAAGGGTCGGGGTCACAAGAGACCCAGTACTTC.

The V gene is TRBV5-1, the J gene TRBJ1-1, with 7 bases lining up with TRBD1. V dropped 3 bases and J dropped 0; count of bases not matched to a gene: 5. The germline V gene encodes CDR1 SGHRS and CDR2 YFSETQ. The CDR3 consists of 15 residues. The DNA for the CDR3 is TGCGCCAGCAGCTCAACGACAGGGCTGAACACTGAAGCTTTCTTT. Amino acid sequence: CASSSTTGLNTEAFF.